The rows below give T cell receptor beta chains drawn from one sample of a study of blood T cell repertoires in COVID-19. Data came from immunoSEQ multiplex PCR; TCRdb stores just in-frame clones and leaves some out. This table has about 160,000 clones, around 85% appearing once. Sequenced: peripheral blood. The receptors here all came from a human donor with acute or convalescent COVID-19. The donor label of this sample is uncertain. The CDR3 runs from the conserved cysteine through the conserved F or W. The D gene is left open where the match is weak. Only some rows state a clone size, as once, few, many or a class for expanded clones.

d_gene	abundance	v_gene	j_gene	CDR3nt	CDR3aa
TRBD1	.	TRBV24-1	TRBJ2-5	TGTGCCACCAGTGATTCTGACAGGGGTGGGGAGACCCAGTACTTC	CATSDSDRGGETQYF
TRBD1	.	TRBV7-9	TRBJ1-1	TGTGCCAGCAGCAAAAAAACAGGGGCGAACACTGAAGCTTTCTTT	CASSKKTGANTEAFF
.	once	TRBV7-3	TRBJ1-6	TGTGCCAGCAGCCTACAGGGCTCTGATTCACCCCTCCACTTT	CASSLQGSDSPLHF
.	.	TRBV29-1	TRBJ1-1	TGCAGCGTTGGTGGTCGGGGGACTGAAGCTTTCTTT	CSVGGRGTEAFF
.	.	TRBV7-6	TRBJ1-2	TGTGCCAGCAGCTTAGGAAGTCCAGGAACATATGGCTACACCTTC	CASSLGSPGTYGYTF
.	.	TRBV7-2	TRBJ2-1	TGTGCCAGCAGCCCCTATGCGGTTTACAATGAGCAGTTCTTC	CASSPYAVYNEQFF
TRBD1	.	TRBV7-9	TRBJ1-2	TGTGCCAGCAGCTTAGGACCGACAGGGGCAGGAGATGGCTACACCTTC	CASSLGPTGAGDGYTF
TRBD1	.	TRBV18	TRBJ2-1	TGTGCCAGCTCACCCGGGACAGGGGGCGGAGGTTGGCGGGATGAGCAGTTCTTC	CASSPGTGGGGWRDEQFF
.	.	TRBV3-1/TRBV3-2	TRBJ1-1	TGTGCCAGCAGCCATCCCGACGTAGGGGACACTGAAGCTTTCTTT	CASSHPDVGDTEAFF
.	.	TRBV3-1/TRBV3-2	TRBJ2-2	TGTGCCAGCAGCCAAGGAACTAGGATGAACACCGGGGAGCTGTTTTTT	CASSQGTRMNTGELFF
.	.	TRBV19	TRBJ1-4	TGTGCCAGCAGAAGTGTTTCGGGTAATGAAAAACTGTTTTTT	CASRSVSGNEKLFF
TRBD1	.	TRBV12-3/TRBV12-4	TRBJ1-2	TGTGCCAGCAGTGGGGACAGGGACGGCTACACCTTC	CASSGDRDGYTF
.	.	TRBV15	TRBJ1-4	TGTGCCACCAGCAGACAGGGTAGAATTAGCGGGGAAAAACTGTTTTTT	CATSRQGRISGEKLFF
.	.	TRBV19	TRBJ2-1	TGTGCCAGTAGTATAGATCGACAGCCCAGGGTCGGTGAGCAGTTCTTC	CASSIDRQPRVGEQFF
.	.	TRBV7-2	TRBJ1-1	TGTGCCAGCAGCTCTTCAGGCACTGAAGCTTTCTTT	CASSSSGTEAFF
.	.	TRBV2	TRBJ1-5	TGTGCCAGCAGGGTACAGGATAATAGCAATCAGCCCCAGCATTTT	CASRVQDNSNQPQHF
.	.	TRBV11-2	TRBJ2-3	TGTGCCAGCAGGGACCAAAGCGGGCTGAACACAGATACGCAGTATTTT	CASRDQSGLNTDTQYF
TRBD1	.	TRBV10-1	TRBJ1-5	TGCGCCAGCAGGCGTTCGGGGACAGGGGAAAGCAATCAGCCCCAGCATTTT	CASRRSGTGESNQPQHF
.	.	TRBV5-1	TRBJ1-1	TGCGCCAGCAGCTTAAATCAGGGGAACACTGAAGCTTTCTTT	CASSLNQGNTEAFF
.	.	TRBV11-3	TRBJ2-3	TGTGCCAGCAGCTTAGGATTGAGGTCCCAGGATACGCAGTATTTT	CASSLGLRSQDTQYF
.	.	TRBV9	TRBJ1-2	TGTGCCAGCAGCGTAGGGCAGGGAGGGGGGAGCTATGGCTACACCTTC	CASSVGQGGGSYGYTF
.	few	TRBV18	TRBJ1-2	TGTGCCAGCTCACCACCAGAGGCGCAGGGTAACTATGGCTACACCTTC	CASSPPEAQGNYGYTF
TRBD1	.	TRBV7-2	TRBJ1-5	TGTGCCAGCAGCTTCACAGGGGGAGGCAATCAGCCCCAGCATTTT	CASSFTGGGNQPQHF
.	.	TRBV6-5	TRBJ1-2	TGTGCCAGCAGTTATGAGAGGGCGCGTGGCTACACCTTC	CASSYERARGYTF
TRBD2	.	TRBV11-2	TRBJ2-3	TGTGCCAGCAGCCAGAGCGGGGGGCCCGCGGATACGCAGTATTTT	CASSQSGGPADTQYF
TRBD1	once	TRBV7-3	TRBJ2-5	TGTGCCAGCAGCCCCGGCGGGGCAGGGGGCTTCTTAGAGACCCAGTACTTC	CASSPGGAGGFLETQYF
TRBD1	.	TRBV16	TRBJ1-1	TGTGCCAGCAGTCCGGGACAGGGGAGGAACACTGAAGCTTTCTTT	CASSPGQGRNTEAFF
.	few	TRBV5-1	TRBJ2-5	TGCGCCAGCAGCTTGGTAGGCAGGACACAAGAGACCCAGTACTTC	CASSLVGRTQETQYF
TRBD1	.	TRBV7-8	TRBJ2-7	TGTGCCAGCAGCATTCCGGGGACAGGGTCCACCTACGAGCAGTACTTC	CASSIPGTGSTYEQYF
TRBD1	once	TRBV19	TRBJ1-5	TGTGCCAGTAATCAGGGGGCACGGCAGCCCCAGCATTTT	CASNQGARQPQHF
TRBD1	once	TRBV3-1/TRBV3-2	TRBJ1-2	TGTGCCAGCAGCCTCAAACAGGGGAATGGCTACACCTTC	CASSLKQGNGYTF
.	.	TRBV18	TRBJ1-6	TGTGCCAGCTCACAAGCATCCGGGACTATTTCACCCCTCCACTTT	CASSQASGTISPLHF
.	.	TRBV27	TRBJ1-2	TGTGCCAGCACCGCCTGGGGGGGCCGAACCCCCTATGGCTACACCTTC	CASTAWGGRTPYGYTF
TRBD2	.	TRBV18	TRBJ2-5	TGTGCCAGCTCAGGAGAAGCGGGGGCCCAAGAGACCCAGTACTTC	CASSGEAGAQETQYF
TRBD1	.	TRBV18	TRBJ1-6	TGTGCCAGCTCACCCGGGACAGCTGATTCACCCCTCCACTTT	CASSPGTADSPLHF
TRBD2	.	TRBV9	TRBJ2-4	TGTGCCAGCAGCGGGGGGGGACCGCAAAACATTCAGTACTTC	CASSGGGPQNIQYF
.	.	TRBV10-3	TRBJ1-2	TGTGCCATCAGTGAGACGTCGCCGGGGGGCTACACCTTC	CAISETSPGGYTF
.	.	TRBV9	TRBJ1-2	TGTGCCAGCAGCGTAGATCATATATGGCAGAACTATGGCTACACCTTC	CASSVDHIWQNYGYTF
.	.	TRBV14	TRBJ1-2	TGTGCCAGCAGCCAAGATAGGACAGTTTATGGCTACACCTTC	CASSQDRTVYGYTF
TRBD1	.	TRBV19	TRBJ1-1	TGTGCCAGTAGTTATAATCCACAGGGGGGCGGCACTGAAGCTTTCTTT	CASSYNPQGGGTEAFF
.	.	TRBV7-9	TRBJ1-2	TGTGCCAGCAGCCAAACAGGGTCCTGGGGCTACACCTTC	CASSQTGSWGYTF
.	.	TRBV29-1	TRBJ1-1	TGCAGCGTTGAAGAAAAAGGAGGTGAAGCTTTCTTT	CSVEEKGGEAFF
.	.	TRBV24-1	TRBJ1-5	TGTGCCACCAGTGATTTCGGAGTTCAGCCCCAGCATTTT	CATSDFGVQPQHF
.	once	TRBV4-2	TRBJ2-7	TGTGCCAGCAGCCCCCTAGCTGTTGGACGATGGGAGCAGTACTTC	CASSPLAVGRWEQYF
.	.	TRBV21-1	TRBJ2-2	TGTGCCAGCAGGGGACAGGCGGGTAACGGGGAGCTGTTTTTT	CASRGQAGNGELFF
.	.	TRBV9	TRBJ1-1	TGTGCCAGCAGCGTAGTTCCGGGAGGGAACACTGAAGCTTTCTTT	CASSVVPGGNTEAFF
.	.	TRBV5-1	TRBJ1-1	TGCGCCAGCAGCCCCCGGGGGAGGGTTGACGCTGAAGCTTTCTTT	CASSPRGRVDAEAFF
.	.	TRBV4-1	TRBJ1-4	TGCGCCAGCAGCCCAAAGGAGACACTGCACGGGGGGTATGAAAAACTGTTTTTT	CASSPKETLHGGYEKLFF
.	.	TRBV27	TRBJ1-2	TGTGCCAGCAGTCTAACAGGCTACGATAACTATGGCTACACCTTC	CASSLTGYDNYGYTF
TRBD1	.	TRBV5-6	TRBJ2-2	TGTGCCAGCAGCTTGCAGATTGGACAGGGTGTCACCGGGGAGCTGTTTTTT	CASSLQIGQGVTGELFF
TRBD1	.	TRBV19	TRBJ1-2	TGTGCCAGTAGCCGGACAGGGAACTATGGCTACACCTTC	CASSRTGNYGYTF
TRBD1	many	TRBV7-2	TRBJ1-5	TGTGCCAGCAGCTTGGACAGGAGGTTAGGATATCAGCCCCAGCATTTT	CASSLDRRLGYQPQHF
TRBD2	once	TRBV27	TRBJ2-1	TGTGCCAGCAGTCCAAGAAGTCTAGCGGGGAATGAGCAGTTCTTC	CASSPRSLAGNEQFF